These T cell receptor beta chains were read from a single sample in a study of blood T cell repertoires in COVID-19. TCRdb's copy holds only in-frame clones and misses some; the assay was immunoSEQ multiplex PCR. Found here are about 82,000 clones, around 88% of them singletons; the top ten hold approximately 17%. Sequencing was carried out using peripheral blood. The receptors come from a woman aged 55-69 years with acute or convalescent COVID-19. CDR3s include the opening cysteine and the closing phenylalanine or tryptophan. Each record gives: clone size, V gene, D gene, CDR3 length, J gene, CDR3 DNA, CDR3 protein. A D gene is named only where the DNA matches it firmly. The listing skips clone size in some rows; elsewhere it reads once, few, many or a size class.

clone size: few; V gene: TRBV7-2; D gene: .; CDR3 length: 15; J gene: TRBJ2-1; CDR3 DNA: TGTGCCAGCAGCTCGCCGATGTTTGGAGGGAGGGAGCAGTTCTTC; CDR3 protein: CASSSPMFGGREQFF
clone size: .; V gene: TRBV18; D gene: TRBD1; CDR3 length: 15; J gene: TRBJ2-7; CDR3 DNA: TGTGCCAGCTCCCCCAATACCGGGACAGGCTACGAGCAGTACTTC; CDR3 protein: CASSPNTGTGYEQYF
clone size: .; V gene: TRBV5-4; D gene: .; CDR3 length: 12; J gene: TRBJ1-2; CDR3 DNA: TGTGCCAGCTCTCCCGACTTCTATGGCTACACCTTC; CDR3 protein: CASSPDFYGYTF
clone size: .; V gene: TRBV10-2; D gene: TRBD2; CDR3 length: 17; J gene: TRBJ2-7; CDR3 DNA: TGCGCCAGCTTTGGGACTAGCGGGAGCCTCATCACCTCCGAGCAGTACTTC; CDR3 protein: CASFGTSGSLITSEQYF
clone size: .; V gene: TRBV5-1; D gene: .; CDR3 length: 15; J gene: TRBJ1-5; CDR3 DNA: TGCGCCAGCAGCTTGGGTCAGAATAGCAATCAGCCCCAGCATTTT; CDR3 protein: CASSLGQNSNQPQHF
clone size: .; V gene: TRBV21-1; D gene: .; CDR3 length: 16; J gene: TRBJ1-6; CDR3 DNA: TGTGCCAGCAGCAAATTTCGGGGGGACAGGACATCACCCCTCCACTTT; CDR3 protein: CASSKFRGDRTSPLHF
clone size: .; V gene: TRBV11-2; D gene: .; CDR3 length: 15; J gene: TRBJ2-7; CDR3 DNA: TGTGCCAGCAGCTTAGGAACAGGTCAATCCTACGAGCAGTACTTC; CDR3 protein: CASSLGTGQSYEQYF
clone size: .; V gene: TRBV4-2; D gene: TRBD1; CDR3 length: 16; J gene: TRBJ2-3; CDR3 DNA: TGTGCCAGCAGCCAACCGGGACAGGGGGCGAGAGATACGCAGTATTTT; CDR3 protein: CASSQPGQGARDTQYF
clone size: few; V gene: TRBV27; D gene: TRBD2; CDR3 length: 21; J gene: TRBJ2-7; CDR3 DNA: TGTGCCAGCAGCCGAAGGGAAGCCCTAGCGGGAGGGCCGACTTGGGTCTACGAGCAGTACTTC; CDR3 protein: CASSRREALAGGPTWVYEQYF
clone size: once; V gene: TRBV7-9; D gene: .; CDR3 length: 15; J gene: TRBJ2-5; CDR3 DNA: TGTGCCAGCAGCTTATTCCTCCCGGGCCAAGAGACCCAGTACTTC; CDR3 protein: CASSLFLPGQETQYF
clone size: .; V gene: TRBV20-1; D gene: .; CDR3 length: 12; J gene: TRBJ2-3; CDR3 DNA: TGCAGTGCTAGTAGCCGCACAGATACGCAGTATTTT; CDR3 protein: CSASSRTDTQYF
clone size: .; V gene: TRBV7-9; D gene: .; CDR3 length: 16; J gene: TRBJ1-5; CDR3 DNA: TGTGCCAGCAGCCGTGGTGGCGGGGGGCTGGGGCAGCCCCAGCATTTT; CDR3 protein: CASSRGGGGLGQPQHF
clone size: .; V gene: TRBV6-4; D gene: .; CDR3 length: 13; J gene: TRBJ2-1; CDR3 DNA: TGTGCCAGCAGTGAGGATGCGAGGAATGAGCAGTTCTTC; CDR3 protein: CASSEDARNEQFF
clone size: .; V gene: TRBV20-1; D gene: TRBD1; CDR3 length: 14; J gene: TRBJ1-6; CDR3 DNA: TGCAGTGCTAGTAGACAGGGTCAGAATTCACCCCTCCACTTT; CDR3 protein: CSASRQGQNSPLHF
clone size: .; V gene: TRBV19; D gene: .; CDR3 length: 13; J gene: TRBJ2-7; CDR3 DNA: TGTGCCAGTAGTATTACGGGGGCCTACGAGCAGTACTTC; CDR3 protein: CASSITGAYEQYF
clone size: .; V gene: TRBV24-1; D gene: TRBD1; CDR3 length: 18; J gene: TRBJ1-2; CDR3 DNA: TGTGCCACCAGTGATGCCTCCGGGACAGGCCACCTCAACTATGGCTACACCTTC; CDR3 protein: CATSDASGTGHLNYGYTF
clone size: .; V gene: TRBV5-1; D gene: TRBD2; CDR3 length: 14; J gene: TRBJ2-3; CDR3 DNA: TGCGCCAGCAGTACGGCTAGCGGGGGGGCCCTGAAGTATTTT; CDR3 protein: CASSTASGGALKYF
clone size: .; V gene: TRBV10-1; D gene: .; CDR3 length: 14; J gene: TRBJ2-5; CDR3 DNA: TGCGCCAGCAGTGAGTCCACTAGTCAAGAGACCCAGTACTTC; CDR3 protein: CASSESTSQETQYF
clone size: .; V gene: TRBV10-1; D gene: .; CDR3 length: 15; J gene: TRBJ1-6; CDR3 DNA: TGCGCCAGCAGGCAGGGAAAGCCTTATAATTCACCCCTCCACTTT; CDR3 protein: CASRQGKPYNSPLHF
clone size: .; V gene: TRBV9; D gene: .; CDR3 length: 16; J gene: TRBJ2-3; CDR3 DNA: TGTGCCAGCAGCACGCTACTAGCTGGTCTTTGGGATACGCAGTATTTT; CDR3 protein: CASSTLLAGLWDTQYF
clone size: .; V gene: TRBV9; D gene: .; CDR3 length: 15; J gene: TRBJ2-2; CDR3 DNA: TGTGCCAGCAGCGGGGGGACAATGAACACCGGGGAGCTGTTTTTT; CDR3 protein: CASSGGTMNTGELFF
clone size: .; V gene: TRBV6-5; D gene: TRBD1; CDR3 length: 14; J gene: TRBJ1-1; CDR3 DNA: TGTGCCAGCAGACGGAGGACAGGGGACACTGAAGCTTTCTTT; CDR3 protein: CASRRRTGDTEAFF
clone size: .; V gene: TRBV6-5; D gene: TRBD1; CDR3 length: 15; J gene: TRBJ1-2; CDR3 DNA: TGTGCCAGCAGTTTTTACCGGGACAGGGGCTATGGCTACACCTTC; CDR3 protein: CASSFYRDRGYGYTF
clone size: once; V gene: TRBV7-7; D gene: .; CDR3 length: 13; J gene: TRBJ1-3; CDR3 DNA: TGTGCTAGCAGCTTATCACAGGGAAACACCATATATTTT; CDR3 protein: CASSLSQGNTIYF
clone size: .; V gene: TRBV11-3; D gene: TRBD2; CDR3 length: 15; J gene: TRBJ2-3; CDR3 DNA: TGTGCCAGCAGCTATAGCGGGGTTAGCACAGATACGCAGTATTTT; CDR3 protein: CASSYSGVSTDTQYF
clone size: .; V gene: TRBV5-4; D gene: .; CDR3 length: 15; J gene: TRBJ1-6; CDR3 DNA: TGTGCCAGCAGCCCCACACCCGAAAATAATTCACCCCTCCACTTT; CDR3 protein: CASSPTPENNSPLHF
clone size: .; V gene: TRBV5-1; D gene: .; CDR3 length: 13; J gene: TRBJ2-1; CDR3 DNA: TGCGCCAGCAGCTTACTTAGCGCCGATGAGCAGTTCTTC; CDR3 protein: CASSLLSADEQFF
clone size: .; V gene: TRBV5-1; D gene: .; CDR3 length: 14; J gene: TRBJ2-5; CDR3 DNA: TGCGCCAGCAGCGAGGTTGCGGGACAAGAGACCCAGTACTTC; CDR3 protein: CASSEVAGQETQYF
clone size: .; V gene: TRBV9; D gene: TRBD1; CDR3 length: 14; J gene: TRBJ1-4; CDR3 DNA: TGTGCCAGCAGCGCACCGGGACAGCCTGAAAAACTGTTTTTT; CDR3 protein: CASSAPGQPEKLFF
clone size: .; V gene: TRBV5-6; D gene: TRBD1; CDR3 length: 15; J gene: TRBJ1-2; CDR3 DNA: TGTGCCAGCAGCTTCAAGGGACAGGGTAATTATGGCTACACCTTC; CDR3 protein: CASSFKGQGNYGYTF
clone size: few; V gene: TRBV29-1; D gene: .; CDR3 length: 12; J gene: TRBJ2-5; CDR3 DNA: TGCAGCGCCGAAGGACTCCAAGAGACCCAGTACTTC; CDR3 protein: CSAEGLQETQYF
clone size: .; V gene: TRBV5-1; D gene: TRBD1; CDR3 length: 13; J gene: TRBJ1-2; CDR3 DNA: TGCGCCAGCAGTGGGACAGCTACTTATGGCTACACCTTC; CDR3 protein: CASSGTATYGYTF
clone size: many; V gene: TRBV2; D gene: TRBD1; CDR3 length: 14; J gene: TRBJ1-1; CDR3 DNA: TGTGCCGGGCGGGACAGGGTCATGAACACTGAAGCTTTCTTT; CDR3 protein: CAGRDRVMNTEAFF
clone size: few; V gene: TRBV27; D gene: .; CDR3 length: 14; J gene: TRBJ1-6; CDR3 DNA: TGTGCCAGCAGTCCCACCAGGGGTCCCTCACCCCTCCACTTT; CDR3 protein: CASSPTRGPSPLHF
clone size: .; V gene: TRBV6-2/TRBV6-3; D gene: TRBD2; CDR3 length: 16; J gene: TRBJ2-3; CDR3 DNA: TGTGCCAGCAGTTACGGGACTAGCGACAGCACAGATACGCAGTATTTT; CDR3 protein: CASSYGTSDSTDTQYF
clone size: .; V gene: TRBV2; D gene: TRBD1; CDR3 length: 14; J gene: TRBJ1-1; CDR3 DNA: TGTGCCAGCAGTTACGACAGGGTCGGAACTGAAGCTTTCTTT; CDR3 protein: CASSYDRVGTEAFF
clone size: once; V gene: TRBV5-1; D gene: .; CDR3 length: 16; J gene: TRBJ2-1; CDR3 DNA: TGCGCCAGCAGCTTGGAGGGGGCGGGAGGATACAATGAGCAGTTCTTC; CDR3 protein: CASSLEGAGGYNEQFF
clone size: once; V gene: TRBV5-1; D gene: TRBD1; CDR3 length: 15; J gene: TRBJ1-4; CDR3 DNA: TGCGCCAGCAGCTCTTCCGGGACAGGCGATGAAAAACTGTTTTTT; CDR3 protein: CASSSSGTGDEKLFF
clone size: .; V gene: TRBV7-3; D gene: .; CDR3 length: 14; J gene: TRBJ1-2; CDR3 DNA: TGTGCCAGCAGCTTAACACCCGAGGGATATGGCTACACCTTC; CDR3 protein: CASSLTPEGYGYTF
clone size: once; V gene: TRBV12-3/TRBV12-4; D gene: TRBD1; CDR3 length: 13; J gene: TRBJ2-5; CDR3 DNA: TGTGCCAGCAGCCGGACAGGGCGAGAGACCCAGTACTTC; CDR3 protein: CASSRTGRETQYF
clone size: once; V gene: TRBV7-9; D gene: TRBD1; CDR3 length: 14; J gene: TRBJ1-2; CDR3 DNA: TGTGCCAGCAGCCGGGACAGCTATAACTATGGCTACACCTTC; CDR3 protein: CASSRDSYNYGYTF
clone size: .; V gene: TRBV3-1/TRBV3-2; D gene: .; CDR3 length: 13; J gene: TRBJ1-1; CDR3 DNA: TGTGCCAGCAGCCAAGGGGGAGACACTGAAGCTTTCTTT; CDR3 protein: CASSQGGDTEAFF
clone size: once; V gene: TRBV19; D gene: .; CDR3 length: 15; J gene: TRBJ1-1; CDR3 DNA: TGTGCCAGTAGCGACCAAACCGGGAGTCACACTGAAGCTTTCTTT; CDR3 protein: CASSDQTGSHTEAFF
clone size: .; V gene: TRBV6-1; D gene: .; CDR3 length: 16; J gene: TRBJ1-2; CDR3 DNA: TGTGCCAGCAGTGGGTCGGTGCGTCGCGGGGTAGGTGGCTACACCTTC; CDR3 protein: CASSGSVRRGVGGYTF
clone size: .; V gene: TRBV6-1; D gene: TRBD1; CDR3 length: 16; J gene: TRBJ1-1; CDR3 DNA: TGTGCCAGCAGTGCGACAGGGGGAGCGGTAGACACTGAAGCTTTCTTT; CDR3 protein: CASSATGGAVDTEAFF
clone size: .; V gene: TRBV5-1; D gene: .; CDR3 length: 13; J gene: TRBJ1-3; CDR3 DNA: TGCGCCAGCAGCTTGGGACAACAAAACACCATATATTTT; CDR3 protein: CASSLGQQNTIYF
clone size: .; V gene: TRBV4-2; D gene: TRBD1; CDR3 length: 16; J gene: TRBJ2-2; CDR3 DNA: TGTGCCAGCAGCAGCGGACAGGGGGAAGGTACCGGGGAGCTGTTTTTT; CDR3 protein: CASSSGQGEGTGELFF
clone size: .; V gene: TRBV6-1; D gene: .; CDR3 length: 14; J gene: TRBJ2-7; CDR3 DNA: TGTGCCAGCAGTGAAGGACCGGGTTCCTACGAGCAGTACTTC; CDR3 protein: CASSEGPGSYEQYF
clone size: .; V gene: TRBV6-6; D gene: .; CDR3 length: 16; J gene: TRBJ1-3; CDR3 DNA: TGTGCCAGCAGTTCCTCAGGGGCTAGCTCTGGAAACACCATATATTTT; CDR3 protein: CASSSSGASSGNTIYF
clone size: .; V gene: TRBV27; D gene: .; CDR3 length: 15; J gene: TRBJ1-2; CDR3 DNA: TGTGCCAGCAGTTTAAGCAGGCCCACTAACTATGGCTACACCTTC; CDR3 protein: CASSLSRPTNYGYTF
clone size: .; V gene: TRBV6-4; D gene: .; CDR3 length: 15; J gene: TRBJ2-1; CDR3 DNA: TGTGCCAGCAGTGGGACAGCGAGCTCCTACAATGAGCAGTTCTTC; CDR3 protein: CASSGTASSYNEQFF
clone size: .; V gene: TRBV5-5; D gene: TRBD1; CDR3 length: 17; J gene: TRBJ1-1; CDR3 DNA: TGTGCCAGCAGCTCGAGGGGGCTAGTTTCACCGAACACTGAAGCTTTCTTT; CDR3 protein: CASSSRGLVSPNTEAFF
clone size: .; V gene: TRBV6-5; D gene: .; CDR3 length: 15; J gene: TRBJ1-6; CDR3 DNA: TGTGCCAGCAGCCCCGCTGGAGACCGAAATTCACCCCTCCACTTT; CDR3 protein: CASSPAGDRNSPLHF
clone size: few; V gene: TRBV3-1/TRBV3-2; D gene: .; CDR3 length: 17; J gene: TRBJ1-1; CDR3 DNA: TGTGCCAGCAGCCAATTCTCTCGGTTACAGGATAACACTGAAGCTTTCTTT; CDR3 protein: CASSQFSRLQDNTEAFF